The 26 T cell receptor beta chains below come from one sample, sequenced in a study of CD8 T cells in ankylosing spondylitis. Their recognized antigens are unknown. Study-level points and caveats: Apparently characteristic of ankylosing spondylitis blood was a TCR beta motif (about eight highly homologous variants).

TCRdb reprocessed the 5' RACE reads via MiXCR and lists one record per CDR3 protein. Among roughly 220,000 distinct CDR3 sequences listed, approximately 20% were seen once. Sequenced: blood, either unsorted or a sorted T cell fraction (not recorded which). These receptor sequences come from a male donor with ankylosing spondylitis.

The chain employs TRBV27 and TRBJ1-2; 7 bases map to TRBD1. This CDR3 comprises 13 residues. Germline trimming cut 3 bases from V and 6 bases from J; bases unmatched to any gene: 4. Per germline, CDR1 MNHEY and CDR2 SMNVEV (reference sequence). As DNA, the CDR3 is TGTGCCAGCAGTTTGGTACAGGGGAATGGCTACACCTTC. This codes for CASSLVQGNGYTF.

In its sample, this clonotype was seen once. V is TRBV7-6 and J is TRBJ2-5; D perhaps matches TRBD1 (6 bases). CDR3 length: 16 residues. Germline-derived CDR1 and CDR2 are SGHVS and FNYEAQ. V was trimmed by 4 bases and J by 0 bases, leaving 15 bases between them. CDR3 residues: CASSSPVGHYQETQYF. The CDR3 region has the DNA TGTGCCAGCAGCTCCCCGGTGGGACATTACCAAGAGACCCAGTACTTC. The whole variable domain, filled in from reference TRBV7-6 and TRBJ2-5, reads GAGVSQSPRYKVTKRGQDVALRCDPISGHVSLYWYRQALGQGPEFLTYFNYEAQQDKSGLPNDRFSAERPEGSISTLTIQRTEQRDSAMYRCASSSPVGHYQETQYFGPGTRLLVL.

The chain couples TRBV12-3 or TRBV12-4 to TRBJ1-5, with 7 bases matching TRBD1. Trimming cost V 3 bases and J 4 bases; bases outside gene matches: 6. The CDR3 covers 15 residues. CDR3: CASSFSGTENQPQHF. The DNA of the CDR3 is TGTGCCAGCAGTTTCTCCGGGACAGAGAATCAGCCCCAGCATTTT.

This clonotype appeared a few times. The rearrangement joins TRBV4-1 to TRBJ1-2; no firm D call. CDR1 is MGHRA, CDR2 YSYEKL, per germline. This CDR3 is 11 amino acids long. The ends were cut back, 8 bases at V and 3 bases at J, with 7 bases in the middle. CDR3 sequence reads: CASGGDYGYTF. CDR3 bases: TGCGCCAGCGGTGGGGACTATGGCTACACCTTC.

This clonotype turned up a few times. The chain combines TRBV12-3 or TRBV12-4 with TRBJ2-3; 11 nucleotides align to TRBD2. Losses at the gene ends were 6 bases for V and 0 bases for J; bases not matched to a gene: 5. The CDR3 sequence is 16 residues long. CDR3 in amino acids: CASRPRTSGSTDTQYF. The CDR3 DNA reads TGTGCCAGCAGACCTCGGACTAGCGGGAGCACAGATACGCAGTATTTT.

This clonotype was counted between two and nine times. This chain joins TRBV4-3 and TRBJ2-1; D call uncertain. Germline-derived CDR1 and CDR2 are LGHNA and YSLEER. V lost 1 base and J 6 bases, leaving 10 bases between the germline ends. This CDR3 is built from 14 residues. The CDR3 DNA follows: TGCGCCAGCAGCCAAGGAGGATTGAGCAATGAGCAGTTCTTC. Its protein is CASSQGGLSNEQFF.

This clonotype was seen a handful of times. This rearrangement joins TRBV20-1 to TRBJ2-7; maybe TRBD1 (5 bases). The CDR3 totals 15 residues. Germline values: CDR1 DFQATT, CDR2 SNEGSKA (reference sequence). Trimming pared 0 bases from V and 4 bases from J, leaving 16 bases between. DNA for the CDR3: TGCAGTGCTAGAGACCGACTGGGGCTTCAGTACGAGCAGTACTTC. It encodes CSARDRLGLQYEQYF.

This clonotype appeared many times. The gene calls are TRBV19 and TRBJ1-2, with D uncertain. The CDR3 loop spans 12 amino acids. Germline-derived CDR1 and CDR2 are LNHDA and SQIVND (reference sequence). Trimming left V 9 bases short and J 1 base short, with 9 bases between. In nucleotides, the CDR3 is TGTGCCAGCGCGGGATTTAACTATGGCTACACCTTC. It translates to CASAGFNYGYTF.

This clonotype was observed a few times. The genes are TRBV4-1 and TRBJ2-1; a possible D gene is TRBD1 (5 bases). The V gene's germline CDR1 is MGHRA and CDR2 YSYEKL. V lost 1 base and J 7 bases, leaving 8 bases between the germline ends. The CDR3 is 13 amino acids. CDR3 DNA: TGCGCCAGCAGCCAAGGGACACGAAATGAGCAGTTCTTC. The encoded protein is CASSQGTRNEQFF.

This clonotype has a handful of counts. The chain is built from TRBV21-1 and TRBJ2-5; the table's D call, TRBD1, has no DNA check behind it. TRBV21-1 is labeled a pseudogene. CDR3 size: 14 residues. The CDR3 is CASSRQGGFETQYF. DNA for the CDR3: TGTGCCAGCAGCCGACAGGGAGGGTTTGAGACCCAGTACTTC.

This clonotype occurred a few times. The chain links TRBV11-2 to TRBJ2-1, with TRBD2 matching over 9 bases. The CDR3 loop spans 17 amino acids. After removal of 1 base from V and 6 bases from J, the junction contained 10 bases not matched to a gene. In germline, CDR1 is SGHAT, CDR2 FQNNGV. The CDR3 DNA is TGTGCCAGCAGCTTAGGACCGACTAGCGGATGGACCAATGAGCAGTTCTTC. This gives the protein CASSLGPTSGWTNEQFF.

The CDR3 region has the DNA TGTGCCAGCAGCCCAGGTAGCGGGATCACAGATACGCAGTATTTT. It translates to CASSPGSGITDTQYF. This chain joins TRBV9 and TRBJ2-3; 8 bases are shared with TRBD2. The CDR3 has 15 amino acids. Germline V gene data show CDR1 as SGDLS and CDR2 as YYNGEE. Trimming at V came to 4 bases and at J to 2 bases, leaving 6 bases not matched to a gene.

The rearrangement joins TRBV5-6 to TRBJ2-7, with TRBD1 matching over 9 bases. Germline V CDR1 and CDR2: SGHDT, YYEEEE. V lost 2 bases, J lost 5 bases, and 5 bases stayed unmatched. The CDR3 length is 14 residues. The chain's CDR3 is CASSFGTGFHEQYF. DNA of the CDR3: TGTGCCAGCAGCTTCGGGACAGGGTTCCACGAGCAGTACTTC.

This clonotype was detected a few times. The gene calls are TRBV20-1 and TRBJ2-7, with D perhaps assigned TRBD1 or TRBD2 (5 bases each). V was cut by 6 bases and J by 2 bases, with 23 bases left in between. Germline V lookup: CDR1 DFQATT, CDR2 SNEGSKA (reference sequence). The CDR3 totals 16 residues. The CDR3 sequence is CSAMSGLRDGPYEQYF. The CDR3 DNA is TGCAGTGCCATGTCAGGCTTAAGGGACGGACCCTACGAGCAGTACTTC.

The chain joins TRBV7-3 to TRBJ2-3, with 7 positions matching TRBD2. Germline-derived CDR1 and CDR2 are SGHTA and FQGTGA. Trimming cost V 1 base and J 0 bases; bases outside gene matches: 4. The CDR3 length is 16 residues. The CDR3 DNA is TGTGCCAGCAGCTTAATTGGGAGGGGTAGCACAGATACGCAGTATTTT. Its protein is CASSLIGRGSTDTQYF.

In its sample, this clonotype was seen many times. The CDR3 reads CASSLTAGTADTTQYF. CDR3 coding DNA: TGTGCCAGCAGTTTAACAGCCGGGACCGCCGATACCACCCAGTACTTC. The gene calls are TRBV12-3 or TRBV12-4 and TRBJ2-5; D may be TRBD1 or TRBD2 (5 bases each). There are 16 residues in the CDR3. V lost 2 bases to trimming and J lost 8 bases, with 21 bases between them.

The chain's CDR3 is CASSSGTVIYEQFF. DNA of the CDR3: TGTGCCAGTAGTTCCGGGACAGTAATCTATGAGCAGTTCTTC. The V call is TRBV19, the J call TRBJ2-1, with 7 positions matching TRBD1. In germline, CDR1 is LNHDA, CDR2 SQIVND (reference sequence). This CDR3 spans 14 amino acids. V gave up 5 bases and J gave up 8 bases; unmatched junction bases: 9.

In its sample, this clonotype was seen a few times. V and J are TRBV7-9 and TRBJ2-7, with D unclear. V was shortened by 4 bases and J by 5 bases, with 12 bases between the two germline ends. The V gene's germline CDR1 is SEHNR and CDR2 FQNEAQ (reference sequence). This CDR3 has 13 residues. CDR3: CASSSWSVNEQYF. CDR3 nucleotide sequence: TGTGCCAGCAGCTCCTGGTCCGTGAACGAGCAGTACTTC. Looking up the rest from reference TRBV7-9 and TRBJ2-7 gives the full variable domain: DTGVSQNPRHKITKRGQNVTFRCDPISEHNRLYWYRQTLGQGPEFLTYFQNEAQLEKSRLLSDRFSAERPKGSFSTLEIQRTEQGDSAMYLCASSSWSVNEQYFGPGTRLTVT.

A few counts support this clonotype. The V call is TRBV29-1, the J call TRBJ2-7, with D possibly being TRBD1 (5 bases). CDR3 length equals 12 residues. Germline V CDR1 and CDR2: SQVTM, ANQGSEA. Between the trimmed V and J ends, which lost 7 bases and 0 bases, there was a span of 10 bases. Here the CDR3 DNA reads TGCAGCGCCCGACAGAGCTCCTACGAGCAGTACTTC. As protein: CSARQSSYEQYF.

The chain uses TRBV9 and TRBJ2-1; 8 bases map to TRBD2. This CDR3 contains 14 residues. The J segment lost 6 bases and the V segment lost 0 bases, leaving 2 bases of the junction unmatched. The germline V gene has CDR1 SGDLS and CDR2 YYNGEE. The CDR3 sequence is CASSVARGGNEQFF. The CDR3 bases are TGTGCCAGCAGCGTAGCTCGGGGGGGCAATGAGCAGTTCTTC.

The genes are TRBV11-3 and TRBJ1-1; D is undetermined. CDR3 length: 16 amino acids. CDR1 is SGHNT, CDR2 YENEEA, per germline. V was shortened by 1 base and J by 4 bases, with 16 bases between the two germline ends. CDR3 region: CASSLAFGGMGTEAFF. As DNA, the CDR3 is TGTGCCAGCAGCTTAGCCTTTGGAGGGATGGGCACTGAAGCTTTCTTT.

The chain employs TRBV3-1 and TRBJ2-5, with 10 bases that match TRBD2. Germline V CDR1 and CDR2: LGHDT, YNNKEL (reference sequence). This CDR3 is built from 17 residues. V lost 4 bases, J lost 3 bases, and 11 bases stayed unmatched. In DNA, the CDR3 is TGTGCCAGCAGCCGAAAAGGGGATCTAGCGGGGGAAGAGACCCAGTACTTC. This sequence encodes CASSRKGDLAGEETQYF.

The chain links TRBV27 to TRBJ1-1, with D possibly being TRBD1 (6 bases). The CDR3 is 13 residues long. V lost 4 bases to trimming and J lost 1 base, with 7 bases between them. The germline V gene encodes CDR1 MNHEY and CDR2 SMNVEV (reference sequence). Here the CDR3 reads CASSYRANTEAFF. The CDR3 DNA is TGTGCCAGCAGTTACAGGGCGAACACTGAAGCTTTCTTT.

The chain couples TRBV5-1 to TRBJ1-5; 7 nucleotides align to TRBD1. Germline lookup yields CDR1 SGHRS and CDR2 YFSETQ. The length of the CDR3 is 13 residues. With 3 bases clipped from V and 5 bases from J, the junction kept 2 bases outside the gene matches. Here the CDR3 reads CASSWQGDQPQHF. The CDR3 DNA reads TGCGCCAGCAGCTGGCAGGGGGATCAGCCCCAGCATTTT.

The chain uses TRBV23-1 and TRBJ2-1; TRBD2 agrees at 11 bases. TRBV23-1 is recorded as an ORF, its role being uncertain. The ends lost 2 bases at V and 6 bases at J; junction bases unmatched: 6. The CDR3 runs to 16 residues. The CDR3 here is CASSQAGTSGANEQFF. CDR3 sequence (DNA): TGCGCCAGCAGTCAAGCCGGGACTAGCGGAGCCAATGAGCAGTTCTTC.

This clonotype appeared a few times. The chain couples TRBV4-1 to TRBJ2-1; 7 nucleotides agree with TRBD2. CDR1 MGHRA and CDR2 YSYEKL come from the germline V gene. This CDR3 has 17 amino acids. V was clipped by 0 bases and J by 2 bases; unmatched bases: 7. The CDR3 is CASSQDSRAGPYNEQFF. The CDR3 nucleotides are TGCGCCAGCAGCCAAGATTCGAGAGCGGGACCCTACAATGAGCAGTTCTTC.